Reported below is one T cell receptor (beta chain). As yet, its antigen is unknown. The V and J ends lost 2 bases and 6 bases respectively, with 13 bases between them. There are 15 residues in the CDR3. Germline loops: CDR1 SNHLY, CDR2 FYNNEI. This sample was taken from a study of shared clonotypes between healthy human individuals. For the study at large: Three plates each covered CD4 naive and memory; CD8 naive two, CD8 memory one. The study, taken as a whole, reports: Clonotype sharing across several donors was observed for 4% to 6.5% of naive CD4 clonotypes. Compared with memory subsets, naive subsets generally had larger estimated richness.

Sequenced by immunoSEQ multiplex PCR; TCRdb stores in-frame clones only, minus some. Among around 980,000 clones listed, about four fifths were seen once. V usage is TRBV2 and J usage is TRBJ1-4; weak D call: TRBD1 (5 bases). This clonotype originated in a man younger than 30 in good health. Some clones in this sample may be carry-over from other donors' samples. Sequenced material: memory CD4+ T cells from PBMCs. Subset noted: CD45RA-negative fraction. CDR3 region: CASSEQGIGDEKLFF. In DNA form, the CDR3 reads TGTGCCAGCAGTGAACAGGGTATCGGTGATGAAAAACTGTTTTTT.